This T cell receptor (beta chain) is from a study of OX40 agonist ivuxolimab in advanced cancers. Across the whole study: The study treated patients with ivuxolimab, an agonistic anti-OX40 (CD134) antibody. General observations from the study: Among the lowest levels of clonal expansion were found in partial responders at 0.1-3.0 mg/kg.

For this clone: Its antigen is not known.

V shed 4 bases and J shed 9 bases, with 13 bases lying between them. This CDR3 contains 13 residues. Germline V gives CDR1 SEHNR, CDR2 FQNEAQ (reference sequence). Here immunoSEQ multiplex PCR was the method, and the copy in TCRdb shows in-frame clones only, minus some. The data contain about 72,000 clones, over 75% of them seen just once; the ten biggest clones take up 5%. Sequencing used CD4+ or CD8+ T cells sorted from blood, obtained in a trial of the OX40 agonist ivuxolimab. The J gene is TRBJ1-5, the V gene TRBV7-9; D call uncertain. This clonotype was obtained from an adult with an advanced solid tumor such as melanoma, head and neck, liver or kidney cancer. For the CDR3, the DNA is TGTGCCAGCAGCTCCGATTCAGTTACGCCCCAGCATTTT. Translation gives CASSSDSVTPQHF.